This TCR beta chain stems from a study of shared clonotypes between healthy human individuals. Background on the study: Three plates each covered CD4 naive and memory; CD8 naive two, CD8 memory one. The study's findings and limits: Generally, naive subsets (rather than memory subsets) showed larger estimated richness.

Produced via immunoSEQ multiplex PCR; TCRdb's table is partial and in-frame only. The sample yields millions of clones, over 85% seen once. Germline loops: CDR1 SGHDT, CDR2 YYEEEE. The J segment lost 8 bases and the V segment lost 2 bases, leaving 5 bases of the junction unmatched. The CDR3 spans 15 residues. This clone was counted once. Its cognate antigen is unknown. The chain employs TRBV5-6 and TRBJ1-4; 11 positions agree with TRBD1. Material for sequencing was naive CD4+ T cells sorted from blood. Regarding subset: CD45RA+ positively selected. The source of this sequence is a young man in good health. The CDR3, as DNA: TGTGCCAGCAGCTTCGGACAGGGGGCTCCCGAAAAACTGTTTTTT. Translated: CASSFGQGAPEKLFF.